The 20 T cell receptor beta chains presented below share a single source sample, sequenced in a study of T cell responses to AZD1222 COVID-19 vaccine (dated by TCRdb to about 2021). Sample time point, as interpreted from the label and publication: baseline before first vaccination. Read against the paper, the sample's treatment or condition label means: meningococcal conjugate vaccine given as trial control. Preparation of the library involved the immunoSEQ multiplex PCR assay. Here the immuneACCESS table is served through TCRdb, limited to in-frame sequences with V and J called. Missing clones are a known gap in these copies; in checked studies unresolved V genes cover under half, and the rest lacks a known reason. This sample gives tens of thousands of clones in total; about 90% of them show up just once. The top ten constitute roughly 5% of the sample. The specimen comprised peripheral blood, sampled on day 0 of MenACWY control vaccination. These receptors came from an adult in good health.

V gene TRBV7-2 combines with J gene TRBJ2-5, with 8 bases aligning to TRBD2. The germline CDR1 and CDR2 sequences are SGHTA and FQGNSA. This CDR3 spans 15 amino acids. The junction had 8 bases not matched to a gene; V was cut back by 5 bases and J by 3 bases. CDR3 sequence: CASSPGTRGEETQYF. The CDR3 DNA sequence: TGTGCCAGCAGCCCTGGGACTAGGGGGGAAGAGACCCAGTACTTC. Supplemented by reference TRBV7-2 and TRBJ2-5, the full variable domain reads GAGVSQSPSNKVTEKGKDVELRCDPISGHTALYWYRQSLGQGLEFLIYFQGNSAPDKSGLPSDRFSAERTGGSVSTLTIQRTQQEDSAVYLCASSPGTRGEETQYFGPGTRLLVL.

The chain employs TRBV7-2 and TRBJ2-3, with 9 bases aligning to TRBD1. This CDR3 is built from 17 residues. The V gene end was trimmed by 1 base and the J gene end by 4 bases; junction bases not matched to a gene: 9. The germline CDR1 and CDR2 sequences are SGHTA and FQGNSA. The CDR3 is CASSLVSGTGNPDTQYF. CDR3 DNA: TGTGCCAGCAGCTTAGTGTCCGGGACAGGGAATCCAGATACGCAGTATTTT.

The chain links TRBV6-5 to TRBJ2-7; possible D gene TRBD1, 6 bases. The V end was cut by 6 bases, the J end by 3 bases, with 9 bases between. CDR1 and CDR2 from the germline V gene are MNHEY and SVGAGI. CDR3 length: 12 amino acids. The CDR3, as DNA: TGTGCCAGCAGAGACAGGAACTACGAGCAGTACTTC. It encodes CASRDRNYEQYF.

The chain carries TRBV10-3 and TRBJ1-2; no clear D. Looked up from germline, CDR1 is ENHRY and CDR2 is SYGVKD. CDR3 length: 13 residues. Trimming removed 2 bases from V and 6 bases from J, with 10 bases in between. DNA of the CDR3: TGTGCCATCAGTGAGGCTGCGACTAATGGCTACACCTTC. Its translation: CAISEAATNGYTF.

The chain recombines TRBV27 with TRBJ1-6; the match to TRBD1 covers 7 bases. Germline CDR1 reads MNHEY; CDR2 reads SMNVEV (reference sequence). Trimming cost V 6 bases and J 8 bases; bases outside gene matches: 10. The CDR3 runs 15 residues. The CDR3 region has the DNA TGTGCCAGCAGCTTCCTACCGGGACAGTATTCACCCCTCCACTTT. Translation: CASSFLPGQYSPLHF.

This rearrangement joins TRBV7-2 to TRBJ1-5, with a possible D match to TRBD1 (6 bases). Trimming removed 1 base from V and 6 bases from J, with 10 bases in between. Germline V gene lookup returns CDR1 SGHTA and CDR2 FQGNSA. The CDR3 sequence is 14 residues long. The CDR3, as DNA: TGTGCCAGCAGCTTAGGGGCAGGGGCTCAGCCCCAGCATTTT. It codes for CASSLGAGAQPQHF.

The chain carries TRBV10-2 and TRBJ1-5; D unclear. The CDR3 extends over 14 amino acids. V lost 2 bases and J 4 bases, leaving 9 bases between the germline ends. Germline CDR1 and CDR2: WSHSY and SAAADI. This chain's CDR3 is CASSEGWGNQPQHF. The DNA for the CDR3 is TGCGCCAGCAGTGAGGGTTGGGGTAATCAGCCCCAGCATTTT.

The rearrangement uses TRBV3-1 (or the pseudogene TRBV3-2) and TRBJ1-2, with 8 bases lining up with TRBD1. V lost 6 bases, J lost 8 bases, and 8 bases stayed unmatched. From germline, CDR1 is LGHDT and CDR2 YNNKEL (reference sequence). The CDR3 is 13 amino acids. CDR3 nucleotides: TGTGCCAGCAGAAGGACAGGGTCTGACGGCTACACCTTC. It yields the protein CASRRTGSDGYTF.

This chain connects TRBV25-1 to TRBJ2-1; 8 positions agree with TRBD1. The CDR3 extends over 13 amino acids. J was trimmed by 2 bases and V by 11 bases; bases with no gene match: 5. CDR1 is MGHDK and CDR2 is SYGVNS in the germline V gene. The chain's CDR3 is CASRQGTYNEQFF. The CDR3 region has the DNA TGTGCCTCACGACAGGGGACCTACAATGAGCAGTTCTTC.

The chain links TRBV28 to TRBJ1-5; tentative D call: TRBD1 (6 bases). The ends were cut back, 8 bases at V and 3 bases at J, with 14 bases in the middle. The CDR3 is made up of 14 amino acids. Germline CDR1 MDHEN, CDR2 SYDVKM. The CDR3 DNA reads as TGTGCCAGCTACCTACAGGGAAACAATCAGCCCCAGCATTTT. It encodes CASYLQGNNQPQHF.

The chain uses TRBV10-3 and TRBJ1-1; D unclear. Germline CDR1 reads ENHRY; CDR2 reads SYGVKD. Trimming removed 1 base at V and 6 bases at J, with 3 bases between. This CDR3 is built from 11 residues. This CDR3 reads CAISEYAEAFF. CDR3 coding DNA: TGTGCCATCAGTGAGTACGCTGAAGCTTTCTTT.

This chain uses TRBV2 with TRBJ2-6, with 12 bases identical to TRBD2. Trimming removed 6 bases from V and 1 base from J; junction bases left unmatched: 4. The CDR3 has 17 amino acids. Germline lookup yields CDR1 SNHLY and CDR2 FYNNEI. DNA of the CDR3: TGTGCCAGCAGAAACGGACTAGCGGGGTCTGGGGCCAACGTCCTGACTTTC. This sequence encodes CASRNGLAGSGANVLTF.

The genes are TRBV28 and TRBJ2-7; TRBD1 aligns across 10 bases. V dropped 5 bases and J dropped 2; count of bases not matched to a gene: 3. CDR3 length: 14 amino acids. Germline loops: CDR1 MDHEN, CDR2 SYDVKM. The chain's CDR3 is CASSDGTGAYEQYF. The CDR3 nucleotides read TGTGCCAGCAGTGATGGGACAGGGGCCTACGAGCAGTACTTC. The full variable domain, completed using reference TRBV28 and TRBJ2-7, is DVKVTQSSRYLVKRTGEKVFLECVQDMDHENMFWYRQDPGLGLRLIYFSYDVKMKEKGDIPEGYSVSREKKERFSLILESASTNQTSMYLCASSDGTGAYEQYFGPGTRLTVT.

The V call is TRBV9, the J call TRBJ2-1; D is uncertain. With 0 bases removed from V and 1 base from J, the gap between germline ends came to 8 bases. The germline gives CDR1 SGDLS, CDR2 YYNGEE. This CDR3 is 15 amino acids long. In DNA, the CDR3 is TGTGCCAGCAGCGTAGGCCTAGATTCCTACAATGAGCAGTTCTTC. Encoded protein: CASSVGLDSYNEQFF.

J is TRBJ1-6 and V is TRBV4-1; 8 bases are shared with TRBD1. Germline loops: CDR1 MGHRA, CDR2 YSYEKL. The CDR3 has 17 amino acids. V trimming: 4 bases; J trimming: 3 bases; junction bases outside the gene matches: 8. The CDR3 bases are TGCGCCAGCAGCCCCTCCTTGGACAGGGACTATAATTCACCCCTCCACTTT. It specifies CASSPSLDRDYNSPLHF.

The gene calls are TRBV6-5 and TRBJ1-1, with D hard to call. The CDR3 has 13 residues. V was cut by 2 bases and J by 4 bases, with 8 bases left in between. Germline V gives CDR1 MNHEY, CDR2 SVGAGI. The DNA of the CDR3 is TGTGCCAGCAGTTACGTTCGGGCCACTGAAGCTTTCTTT. Its protein product is CASSYVRATEAFF.

The J gene is TRBJ1-1, the V gene TRBV3-1 (or the pseudogene TRBV3-2); 9 positions match TRBD1. The junction had 4 bases not matched to a gene; V was cut back by 1 base and J by 4 bases. The germline V gene has CDR1 LGHDT and CDR2 YNNKEL (reference sequence). The CDR3 totals 15 residues. CDR3 amino acids: CASSQGPTGGTEAFF. DNA of the CDR3: TGTGCCAGCAGCCAAGGACCGACAGGGGGCACTGAAGCTTTCTTT.

V usage is TRBV15 and J usage is TRBJ2-2; D possibly corresponds to TRBD1 (5 bases). Germline CDR1 reads LNHNV; CDR2 reads YYDKDF (reference sequence). The V end lost 0 bases, the J end lost 6 bases, and 8 bases lay between the germline ends. CDR3 length equals 14 residues. The CDR3 DNA reads as TGTGCCACCAGCAGAGATCGCAGGGCCGGGGAGCTGTTTTTT. Encoded protein: CATSRDRRAGELFF.

This rearrangement joins TRBV4-3 to TRBJ2-3; a weak D match, TRBD1 (5 bases). Germline values: CDR1 LGHNA, CDR2 YSLEER. Trimming removed 0 bases at V and 2 bases at J, with 12 bases between. The CDR3 is 16 amino acids. CDR3 sequence (DNA): TGCGCCAGCAGCCAAGATTGGAAGGGGCACACAGATACGCAGTATTTT. This translates into CASSQDWKGHTDTQYF.

The chain's CDR3 is CASSLEAANTEAFF. For the CDR3, the DNA is TGTGCCAGCAGCTTGGAGGCGGCGAACACTGAAGCTTTCTTT. The rearrangement uses TRBV5-4 and TRBJ1-1; D gene ambiguous. Per germline, CDR1 SGHNT and CDR2 YYREEE (reference sequence). Trimming stripped 0 bases from V and 1 base from J, with 7 bases between. This CDR3 region has 14 residues.